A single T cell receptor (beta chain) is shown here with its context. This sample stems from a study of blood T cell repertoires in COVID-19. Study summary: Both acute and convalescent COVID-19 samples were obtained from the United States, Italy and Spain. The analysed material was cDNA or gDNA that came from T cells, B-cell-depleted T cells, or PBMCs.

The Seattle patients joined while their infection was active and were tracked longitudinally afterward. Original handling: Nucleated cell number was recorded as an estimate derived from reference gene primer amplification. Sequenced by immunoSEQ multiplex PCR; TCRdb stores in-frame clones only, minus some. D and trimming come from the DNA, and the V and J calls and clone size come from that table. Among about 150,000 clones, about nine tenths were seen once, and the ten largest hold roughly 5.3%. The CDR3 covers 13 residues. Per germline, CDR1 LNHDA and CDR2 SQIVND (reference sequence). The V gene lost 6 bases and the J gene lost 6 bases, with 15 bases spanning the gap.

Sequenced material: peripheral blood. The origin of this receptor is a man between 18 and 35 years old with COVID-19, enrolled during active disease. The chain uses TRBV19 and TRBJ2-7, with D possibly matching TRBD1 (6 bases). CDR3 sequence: CASRTDIRGEQYF. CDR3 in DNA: TGTGCCAGTAGGACGGACATCAGGGGCGAGCAGTACTTC. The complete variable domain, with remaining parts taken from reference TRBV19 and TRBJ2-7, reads DGGITQSPKYLFRKEGQNVTLSCEQNLNHDAMYWYRQDPGQGLRLIYYSQIVNDFQKGDIAEGYSVSREKKESFPLTVTSAQKNPTAFYLCASRTDIRGEQYFGPGTRLTVT.